This T cell receptor (beta chain) was retrieved from a study of cytomegalovirus exposure and HLA in healthy donors. Findings and limits, study-wide: One variant, a missense change in DCLRE1C, was linked in a later analysis to TCR beta V- and J-gene trimming. HLA allele associations emerged for around 15,000 TCR beta sequences in a later analysis, at 0.05 false discovery rate.

Healthy individuals who donated bone marrow served as the donors. Vbeta (60) and Jbeta (13) primers were used in the PCR. TCRdb's copy holds only in-frame clones and misses some; the assay was immunoSEQ multiplex PCR. The sample contains 150,000 to 200,000 clones, approximately 75% of which appear only once. Trimming shortened V by 6 bases and J by 5 bases, and 14 bases separated the two germline ends. CDR3 length equals 14 residues. Germline values: CDR1 MDHEN, CDR2 SYDVKM. In this sample, this clone turned up once. The antigen remains unidentified. The rearrangement uses TRBV28 and TRBJ1-5, with D perhaps matching TRBD1 (6 bases). The receptor was derived from a woman aged 18-35 years in good health and CMV-seronegative. Sequencing was carried out using PBMCs. CDR3 residues: CASRSRGGYQPQHF. The CDR3 bases are TGTGCCAGCAGGTCCAGGGGTGGTTATCAGCCCCAGCATTTT.